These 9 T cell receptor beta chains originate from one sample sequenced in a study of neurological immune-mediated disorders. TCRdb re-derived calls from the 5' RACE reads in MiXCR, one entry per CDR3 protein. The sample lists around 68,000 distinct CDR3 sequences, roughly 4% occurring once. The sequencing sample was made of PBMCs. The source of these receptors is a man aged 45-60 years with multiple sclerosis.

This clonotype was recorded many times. The CDR3 sequence is CASRERQGNEGNSPLHF. CDR3 nucleotide sequence: TGTGCCAGCAGAGAGAGACAGGGTAATGAGGGGAATTCACCCCTCCACTTT. This chain connects TRBV6-6 to TRBJ1-6; 7 bases match TRBD1. There are 17 residues in the CDR3. From germline, CDR1 is MNHNY and CDR2 SVGAGI (reference sequence). With 6 bases clipped from V and 7 bases from J, the junction kept 15 bases outside the gene matches.

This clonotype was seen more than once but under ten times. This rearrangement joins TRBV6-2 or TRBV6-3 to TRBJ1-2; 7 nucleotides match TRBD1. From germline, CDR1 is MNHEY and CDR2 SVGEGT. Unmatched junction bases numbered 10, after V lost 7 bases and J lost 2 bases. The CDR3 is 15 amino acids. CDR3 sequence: CASTQYARGNYGYTF. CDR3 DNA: TGTGCCAGCACCCAATACGCCAGGGGGAACTATGGCTACACCTTC.

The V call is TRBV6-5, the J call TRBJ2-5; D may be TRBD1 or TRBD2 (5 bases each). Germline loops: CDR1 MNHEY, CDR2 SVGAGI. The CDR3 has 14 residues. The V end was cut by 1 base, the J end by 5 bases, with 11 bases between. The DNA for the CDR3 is TGTGCCAGCAGTTACTTGGGACGGTTGGAGACCCAGTACTTC. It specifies CASSYLGRLETQYF.

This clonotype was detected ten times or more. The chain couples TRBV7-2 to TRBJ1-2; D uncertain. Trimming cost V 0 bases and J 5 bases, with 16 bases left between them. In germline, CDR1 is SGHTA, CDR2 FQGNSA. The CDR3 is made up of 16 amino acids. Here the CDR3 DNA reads TGTGCCAGCAGCTTAGCTGGTGCCAGAGTGGGATATGGCTACACCTTC. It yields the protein CASSLAGARVGYGYTF.

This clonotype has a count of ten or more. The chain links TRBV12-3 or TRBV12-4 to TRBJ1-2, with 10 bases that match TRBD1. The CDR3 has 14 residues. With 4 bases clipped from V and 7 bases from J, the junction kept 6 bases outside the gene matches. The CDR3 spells CASSSKTGGSGYTF. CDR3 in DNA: TGTGCCAGCAGTTCGAAGACAGGGGGCAGTGGCTACACCTTC.

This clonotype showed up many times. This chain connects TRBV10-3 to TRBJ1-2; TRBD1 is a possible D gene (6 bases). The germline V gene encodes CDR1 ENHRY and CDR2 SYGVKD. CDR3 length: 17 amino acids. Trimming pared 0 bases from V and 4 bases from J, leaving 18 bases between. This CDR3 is CAISESSIAGQPYGYTF. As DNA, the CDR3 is TGTGCCATCAGTGAGTCATCTATAGCTGGACAGCCCTATGGCTACACCTTC.

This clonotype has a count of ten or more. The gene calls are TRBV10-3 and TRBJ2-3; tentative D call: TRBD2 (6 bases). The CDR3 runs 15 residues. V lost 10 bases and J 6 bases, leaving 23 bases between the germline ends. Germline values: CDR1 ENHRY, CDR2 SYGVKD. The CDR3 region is CASRGRHTVDDTQYF. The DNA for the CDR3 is TGTGCCAGTCGGGGGAGACACACAGTCGACGATACGCAGTATTTT.

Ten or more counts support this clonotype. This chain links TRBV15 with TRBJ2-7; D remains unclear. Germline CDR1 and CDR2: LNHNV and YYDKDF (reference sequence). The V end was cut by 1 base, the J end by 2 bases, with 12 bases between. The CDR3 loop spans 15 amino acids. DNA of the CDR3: TGTGCCACCAGCAGAGTTAAAGCTGGGCCCTACGAGCAGTACTTC. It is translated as CATSRVKAGPYEQYF.

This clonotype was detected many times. The CDR3 region is CASSPAAVWNTDTQYF. CDR3 bases: TGTGCCAGCAGCCCCGCGGCGGTGTGGAACACAGATACGCAGTATTTT. This chain joins TRBV12-3 or TRBV12-4 and TRBJ2-3, with unresolved D. The CDR3 covers 16 residues. V lost 6 bases and J lost 2, with 18 bases in between.